Listed here is a single T cell receptor beta chain. The antigen is unknown. Data came from immunoSEQ multiplex PCR; TCRdb stores just in-frame clones and leaves some out. The repertoire consists of some 180,000 clones, with just over 90% occurring once and the leading ten covering 3.6%. Germline assignment: CDR1 LNHNV and CDR2 YYDKDF (reference sequence). CDR3 length: 15 amino acids. V was clipped by 0 bases and J by 7 bases, with 12 bases between them. This sample is drawn from a study of T cell responses to AZD1222 COVID-19 vaccine. General observations from the study: No repertoire was sampled before or during the peak T cell response, only after it.

The genes are TRBV15 and TRBJ1-4, with D maybe TRBD1 (6 bases). The sequence derives from an adult who received the MenACWY meningococcal vaccine as a control. Here the sequenced sample was peripheral blood, taken 28 days after the second dose of the MenACWY control vaccine. The CDR3 DNA sequence: TGTGCCACCAGCAGAGATAGGGGGTTGTTTGAAAAACTGTTTTTT. This gives the protein CATSRDRGLFEKLFF.